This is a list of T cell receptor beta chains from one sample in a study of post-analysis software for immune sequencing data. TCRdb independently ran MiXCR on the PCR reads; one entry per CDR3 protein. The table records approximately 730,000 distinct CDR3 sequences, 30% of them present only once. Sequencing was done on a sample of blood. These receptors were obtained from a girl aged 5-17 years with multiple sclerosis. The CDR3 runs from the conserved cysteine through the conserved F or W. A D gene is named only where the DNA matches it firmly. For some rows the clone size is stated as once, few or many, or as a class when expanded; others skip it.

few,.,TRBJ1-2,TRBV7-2,TGTGCCAGCAGCTTAGATCTGGGAGCTAACTATGGCTACACCTTC,CASSLDLGANYGYTF
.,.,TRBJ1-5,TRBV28,TGTGCCAGCAGTTTAGGGGGCCTTATCAGCAATCAGCCCCAGCATTTT,CASSLGGLISNQPQHF
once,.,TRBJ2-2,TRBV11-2,TGTGCCAGCAGCTTAGTCGGATTGGACGGGGAGCTGTTTTTT,CASSLVGLDGELFF
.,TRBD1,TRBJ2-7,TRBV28,TGTGCCAGCAGTCAAACAGGGGGACGGGGCGAGCAGTACTTC,CASSQTGGRGEQYF
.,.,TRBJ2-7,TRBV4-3,TGCGCCAGCAGCCAAGAGGGCGGTGGGCGGGGAGCCTGCGAGCAGTACTTC,CASSQEGGGRGACEQYF
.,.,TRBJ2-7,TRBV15,TGTGCCACCAGCAAACGGACATCCTTGGGCGAGCAGTACTTC,CATSKRTSLGEQYF
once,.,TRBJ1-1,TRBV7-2,TGTGCCAGCAGCTACCCCACGGGGCACACTGAAGCTTTCTTT,CASSYPTGHTEAFF
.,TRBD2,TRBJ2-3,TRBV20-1,TGCAGTGCTAGAGATAGCGGGAGCCTCACAGATACGCAGTATTTT,CSARDSGSLTDTQYF
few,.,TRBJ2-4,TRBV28,TGTGCCAGCAGTTTACTTCGTCTAGCCAAAAACATTCAGTACTTC,CASSLLRLAKNIQYF
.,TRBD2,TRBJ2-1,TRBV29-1,TGCAGCGTTGAAAAGGGGACTAGCGGGAGGGTATACAATGAGCAGTTCTTC,CSVEKGTSGRVYNEQFF
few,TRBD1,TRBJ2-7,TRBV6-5,TGTGCCAGCAGCACTAGGACAGGGGTGGACGAGCAGTACTTC,CASSTRTGVDEQYF
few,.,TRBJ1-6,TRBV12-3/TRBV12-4,TGTGCCAGCGGAATAAACAGGGCACCCCTCCACTTT,CASGINRAPLHF
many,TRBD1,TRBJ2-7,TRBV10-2,TGCGCCAGCAGTGACCCTAAAGGGGGCGGTACCTACGAGCAGTACTTC,CASSDPKGGGTYEQYF
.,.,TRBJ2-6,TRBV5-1,TGCGCCAGCAGCACCGAGGGGACCCCCGGTCACTCTGGGGCCAACGTCCTGACTTTC,CASSTEGTPGHSGANVLTF
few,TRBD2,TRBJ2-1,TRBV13,TGTGCCAGCAGCTTACGGGCTAGCGGGAGGGACAATGAGCAGTTCTTC,CASSLRASGRDNEQFF
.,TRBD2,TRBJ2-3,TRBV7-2,TGTGCCAGCAGCTCCCCCGTGCCGGGTCTAGCGGGAGCTTTGGCAGATACGCAGTATTTT,CASSSPVPGLAGALADTQYF
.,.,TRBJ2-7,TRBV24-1,TGTGCCACCAGTGATTACGAGCAGTACTTC,CATSDYEQYF
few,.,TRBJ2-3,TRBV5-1,TGCGCCAGCAGCCCGTCCGGGGGGCGAGATACGCAGTATTTT,CASSPSGGRDTQYF
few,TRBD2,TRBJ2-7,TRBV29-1,TGCAGCGCCCGACCGGGGGGGCGCGAGGAGCAGTACTTC,CSARPGGREEQYF
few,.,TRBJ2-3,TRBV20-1,TGCAGTGCCGACAGTCATGCTAGCACAGATACGCAGTATTTT,CSADSHASTDTQYF
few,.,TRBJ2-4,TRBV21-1,TGTGCCAGCAGCAAAGGGGATTCAGAAAACATTCAGTACTTC,CASSKGDSENIQYF
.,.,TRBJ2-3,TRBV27,TGTACCAGCAGTTTAGAGGGGCCGTACACAGATACGCAGTATTTT,CTSSLEGPYTDTQYF
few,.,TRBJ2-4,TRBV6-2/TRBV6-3,TGTGCCAGCAGTTGGTCAGCGGGAGCCAAAAACATTCAGTACTTC,CASSWSAGAKNIQYF
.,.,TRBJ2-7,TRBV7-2,TGTGCCACCGACGCCGGGGGTAGCTCCTACAATGAGCAGTACTTC,CATDAGGSSYNEQYF
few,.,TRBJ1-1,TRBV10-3,TGTGCCATCAGTGAGGCAGAGCTCAACCCTGAAGCTTTCTTT,CAISEAELNPEAFF
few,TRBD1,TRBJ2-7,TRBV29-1,TGCAGCGTTGATCACGGGACAGGCTACGAGCAGTACTTC,CSVDHGTGYEQYF
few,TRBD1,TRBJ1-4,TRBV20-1,TGCAGTGCTAGCGCGACAGGGGATAATGAAAAACTGTTTTTT,CSASATGDNEKLFF
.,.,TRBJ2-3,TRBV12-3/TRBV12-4,TGTGCCAGCAGTTTATTCCTAGTTGGAGATACGCAGTATTTT,CASSLFLVGDTQYF
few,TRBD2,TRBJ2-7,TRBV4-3,TGCGCCAGCAGCCAATTTACTAGCGGGATATACGAGCAGTACTTC,CASSQFTSGIYEQYF
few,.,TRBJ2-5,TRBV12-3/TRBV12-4,TGTGCCAGCAGCCAACCCCCCAGGGTCGGAGAGGCCCAGTACTTC,CASSQPPRVGEAQYF
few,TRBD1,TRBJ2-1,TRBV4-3,TGCGCCAGCAGCCAAGATTGGGGGACAGGGGGAGAGCAGTTCTTC,CASSQDWGTGGEQFF
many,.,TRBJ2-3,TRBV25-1,TGTGCCAGCAGTGAATCCGGGTCCTGGGAGATTAGCACAGATACGCAGTATTTT,CASSESGSWEISTDTQYF
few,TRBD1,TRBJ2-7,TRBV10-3,TGTGCCATCAGTGAGTCACCGGGACAGGGGGCCGAGCAGTACTTC,CAISESPGQGAEQYF
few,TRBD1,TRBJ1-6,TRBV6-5,TGTGCCAGCAGCCCCGGGACAGGGCATTCACCCCTCCACTTT,CASSPGTGHSPLHF
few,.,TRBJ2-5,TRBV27,TGTGCCAGCAGTTTATCGGGAGCGGTACAAGAGACCCAGTACTTC,CASSLSGAVQETQYF
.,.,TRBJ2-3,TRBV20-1,TGCAGTGCTACCCAAGGGGGGTTTTCCGTAGGCACAGATACGCAGTATTTT,CSATQGGFSVGTDTQYF
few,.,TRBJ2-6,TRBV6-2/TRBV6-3,TGTGCCAGCAATAGGGACGCCTTTGGGGCCAACGTCCTGACTTTC,CASNRDAFGANVLTF
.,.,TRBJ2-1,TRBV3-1,TGTGCCAGCAGCCAAGTTTTCGGGAGTTGGGGTAGCTCCTACAATGAGCAGTTCTTC,CASSQVFGSWGSSYNEQFF
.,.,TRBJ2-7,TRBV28,TGTGCCAGCAAGGGGGGTTGGGGAACCTACGAGCAGTACTTC,CASKGGWGTYEQYF
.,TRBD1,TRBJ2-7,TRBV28,TGTGCCAGCAGTTTATTGGGACAGGGCACCCACGAGCAGTACTTC,CASSLLGQGTHEQYF
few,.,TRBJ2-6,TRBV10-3,TGTGCCATCAGTGCACAGTCGCCAAGCTCTGGGGCCAACGTCCTGACTTTC,CAISAQSPSSGANVLTF
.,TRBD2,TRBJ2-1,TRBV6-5,TGTGCCAGCAGTTCCATTTCATTAGCGGGAGGGCCTTACAATGAGCAGTTCTTC,CASSSISLAGGPYNEQFF
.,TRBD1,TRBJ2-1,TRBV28,TGTGCCAGCAGTTTACCGGGACAGAGCTACAATGAGCAGTTCTTC,CASSLPGQSYNEQFF
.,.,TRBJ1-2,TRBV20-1,TGCAGGGCCGCACAGGACCCCTATGGCTACACCTTC,CRAAQDPYGYTF
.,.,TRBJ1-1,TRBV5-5,TGTGCCAGCAGCTTGGAGGGGTTCGCTGAAGCTTTCTTT,CASSLEGFAEAFF
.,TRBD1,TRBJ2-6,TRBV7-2,TGTGCCAGCAGCTTCGACAGGGGCTCTGGGGCCAACGTCCTGACTTTC,CASSFDRGSGANVLTF
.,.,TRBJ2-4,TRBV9,TGTGCCAGCAGCCCCCGCGGCGGAAGGTTAAAAGACTTCCAGTACTTC,CASSPRGGRLKDFQYF
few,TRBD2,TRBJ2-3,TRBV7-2,TGTGCCAGTCTTCCCGGGACTAGCGGGAGGGCCACAGATACGCAGTATTTT,CASLPGTSGRATDTQYF
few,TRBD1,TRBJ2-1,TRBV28,TGTGCCACAACAGGGGACCCATACAATGAGCAGTTCTTC,CATTGDPYNEQFF
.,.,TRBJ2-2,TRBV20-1,TGCAGTGCTAGACCCGCCTCCGGGGAGCTGTTTTTT,CSARPASGELFF